This entry describes one TCR beta chain. An end of the junction does not agree with germline; a read error may underlie this. Division of CD4+ cells produced a CD45RA+ naive subset and a CD45RA-negative memory subset. This specimen belongs to a study of shared clonotypes between healthy human individuals. Overall study context: The donor pool was made up of two women and a few men aged 18 to 49.

Sequencing used immunoSEQ multiplex PCR; TCRdb keeps in-frame clones, though not all of them. The table has roughly 220,000 clones, just over 65% seen once; the top ten hold 11%. Per the germline V gene, CDR1 is SSHAT and CDR2 is FNYEAQ (reference sequence). The CDR3 is made up of 13 amino acids. Sequenced material: memory CD4+ T cells sorted from blood. The subset was: CD45RA-negative fraction. The V call is TRBV7-7, the J call TRBJ2-7, with D perhaps TRBD1 (5 bases). The clonotype originates from a man aged 30 to 45 in good health. In nucleotides, the CDR3 is TGTGCTAGCAGCCGCGACGCAGGGTACGAGCAGTACTTC. Translating gives CASSRDAGYEQYF. Full variable domain (missing parts from reference TRBV7-7 and TRBJ2-7): GAGVSQSPRYKVTKRGQDVTLRCDPISSHATLYWYQQALGQGPEFLTYFNYEAQPDKSGLPSDRFSAERPEGSISTLTIQRTEQRDSAMYRCASSRDAGYEQYFGPGTRLTVT.